The present T cell receptor (beta chain) was sequenced within a study of neurological immune-mediated disorders. Study-wide points: The level of TCR clonal expansion was highest in patients with HTLV-1-associated myelopathy and lowest in multiple sclerosis, where it fell below the level seen in healthy controls. Private repertoires in all groups were suggested by the finding that expanded clones across subjects shared no CDR3 amino acid sequences.

From germline, CDR1 is LNHNV and CDR2 YYDKDF (reference sequence). V was clipped by 1 base and J by 6 bases, with 7 bases between them. The CDR3 contains 12 residues. This clonotype appeared many times. What it binds is not known. The time point is: technical triplicate 1. The starting material, 2 million PBMCs stored at -80 C, gave rise to the unsorted libraries. The cDNA came from 5'RACE with 10-nucleotide random UMIs. TCRdb ran MiXCR on the 5' RACE reads and lists one entry per CDR3 protein. The sample lists roughly 41,000 distinct CDR3 sequences, over 8.5% seen once, with around 3.9% in the top ten.

Input material: PBMCs. The sequence was collected from a man aged 60-69 years with HTLV-1-associated myelopathy (HAM/TSP). The chain joins TRBV15 to TRBJ2-7, with D hard to call. The CDR3 is CATSRGVTEQYF. Here the CDR3 DNA reads TGTGCCACCAGCAGAGGAGTTACCGAGCAGTACTTC.